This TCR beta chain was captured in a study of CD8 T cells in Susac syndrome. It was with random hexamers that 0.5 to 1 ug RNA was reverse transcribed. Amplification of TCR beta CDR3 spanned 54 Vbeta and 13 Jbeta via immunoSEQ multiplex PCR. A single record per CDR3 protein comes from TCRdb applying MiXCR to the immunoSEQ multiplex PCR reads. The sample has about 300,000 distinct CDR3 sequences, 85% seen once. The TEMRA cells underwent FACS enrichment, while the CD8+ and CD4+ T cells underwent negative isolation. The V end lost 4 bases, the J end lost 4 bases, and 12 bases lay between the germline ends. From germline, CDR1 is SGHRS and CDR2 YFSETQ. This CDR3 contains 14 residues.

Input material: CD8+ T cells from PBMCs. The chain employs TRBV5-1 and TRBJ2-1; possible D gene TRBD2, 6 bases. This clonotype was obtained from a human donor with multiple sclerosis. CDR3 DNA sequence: TGCGCCAGCAGCAGAGGAGGGGATTACAATGAGCAGTTCTTC. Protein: CASSRGGDYNEQFF.